The 22 T cell receptor beta chains presented below share a single source sample, sequenced in a study of T cell responses to AZD1222 COVID-19 vaccine. This table comes from immunoSEQ multiplex PCR, and its TCRdb copy is limited to in-frame clones, with some not included. Of roughly 120,000 clones in the sample, 90% to 95% were seen once. Specimen: peripheral blood, collected on day 0 of AZD1222 vaccination. The receptors originated from an adult in good health.

This rearrangement joins TRBV10-3 to TRBJ2-1, with 8 bases lining up with TRBD2. Germline CDR1 and CDR2: ENHRY and SYGVKD. V shed 0 bases and J 3 bases; nucleotides not matched to a gene: 1. CDR3 length: 15 amino acids. The chain's CDR3 is CAISESAGGYNEQFF. CDR3 bases: TGTGCCATCAGTGAGTCGGCGGGAGGCTACAATGAGCAGTTCTTC.

This clone was detected only once. This chain links TRBV19 with TRBJ2-3; the D gene is possibly TRBD2 (5 bases). The CDR3 sequence is 14 residues long. Looked up from germline, CDR1 is LNHDA and CDR2 is SQIVND (reference sequence). Deletions cut 4 bases from V and 1 base from J, with 9 bases between. DNA for the CDR3: TGTGCCAGTAGTAGCGGGCGAGGCACAGATACGCAGTATTTT. Translating gives CASSSGRGTDTQYF. Combining the CDR3 with reference TRBV19 and TRBJ2-3 gives the whole variable domain DGGITQSPKYLFRKEGQNVTLSCEQNLNHDAMYWYRQDPGQGLRLIYYSQIVNDFQKGDIAEGYSVSREKKESFPLTVTSAQKNPTAFYLCASSSGRGTDTQYFGPGTRLTVL.

The chain links TRBV30 to TRBJ1-5; D possibly corresponds to TRBD1 (6 bases). This CDR3 is built from 15 residues. CDR1 is GTSNPN and CDR2 is SVGIG in the germline V gene (reference sequence). V gave up 3 bases and J gave up 1 base, with 13 bases separating them. CDR3 nucleotide sequence: TGTGCCTGGAGCCCGGGGGCAGCGAGCAATCAGCCCCAGCATTTT. Its translation is CAWSPGAASNQPQHF.

This chain uses TRBV19 with TRBJ1-5; D may be TRBD1 (5 bases). V was shortened by 0 bases and J by 3 bases, with 9 bases between the two germline ends. The CDR3 has 15 amino acids. Germline loops: CDR1 LNHDA, CDR2 SQIVND (reference sequence). The CDR3 protein is CASSIEDIFNQPQHF. Written as DNA, the CDR3 is TGTGCCAGTAGTATAGAGGACATATTCAATCAGCCCCAGCATTTT.

This rearrangement joins TRBV6-5 to TRBJ2-5, with D possibly called TRBD1 or TRBD2 (6 bases each). Germline CDR1 reads MNHEY; CDR2 reads SVGAGI. V was trimmed by 6 bases and J by 1 base, leaving 15 bases between them. The CDR3 loop spans 15 amino acids. CDR3 bases: TGTGCCAGCAGCTCCCTCAGGGGAGGCCAAGAGACCCAGTACTTC. Protein: CASSSLRGGQETQYF.

The J gene is TRBJ1-1, the V gene TRBV19; D uncertain. The CDR3 contains 13 residues. V dropped 1 base and J dropped 0 bases, with 3 bases sitting between them. Germline V gene sequence: CDR1 LNHDA, CDR2 SQIVND (reference sequence). The CDR3 loop is CASSIAMNTEAFF. DNA of the CDR3: TGTGCCAGTAGTATAGCTATGAACACTGAAGCTTTCTTT.

V gene TRBV4-2 combines with J gene TRBJ2-3, with 11 bases that match TRBD2. The V segment lost 5 bases and the J segment 2 bases; nucleotides outside the gene matches: 9. This CDR3 is built from 17 residues. Germline CDR1 is LGHNA and CDR2 is YNFKEQ. The CDR3 region has the DNA TGTGCCAGCAGCGCCGCAGTAGCGGGAGGGCCCACAGATACGCAGTATTTT. This sequence encodes CASSAAVAGGPTDTQYF.

The rearrangement links TRBV7-8 to TRBJ1-5; possibly TRBD1 for D (5 bases). Germline V gene data show CDR1 as SGHVS and CDR2 as FQNEAQ. The V and J ends lost 3 bases and 0 bases respectively, with 9 bases between them. The CDR3 extends over 15 amino acids. The CDR3 DNA follows: TGTGCCAGCAGCTTGGGACGGATTAGCAATCAGCCCCAGCATTTT. This translates into CASSLGRISNQPQHF.

The chain links TRBV21-1 to TRBJ1-4; TRBD1 is taken as the D call from the table, unchecked against the DNA. TRBV21-1 is listed as a pseudogene. The CDR3 covers 20 residues. The chain's CDR3 is CARTQLSGTGMFIANEKLFF. CDR3 DNA sequence: TGTGCCAGAACACAACTCTCCGGGACAGGGATGTTTATCGCTAATGAAAAACTGTTTTTT.

The CDR3 DNA follows: TGTGCCAGTAGTATCCCCGGTGGGGGGCTGGGCACTGAAGCTTTCTTT. Residues: CASSIPGGGLGTEAFF. The chain employs TRBV19 and TRBJ1-1; D is perhaps TRBD1 (6 bases). V was shortened by 3 bases and J by 4 bases, with 18 bases between the two germline ends. The length of the CDR3 is 16 residues. From germline, CDR1 is LNHDA and CDR2 SQIVND (reference sequence).

The chain employs TRBV12-3 or TRBV12-4 and TRBJ1-5, with unresolved D. This CDR3 region has 13 residues. V shed 3 bases and J shed 5 bases, with 8 bases lying between them. DNA of the CDR3: TGTGCCAGCAGTTTGGCGGTATATCAGCCCCAGCATTTT. The encoded protein is CASSLAVYQPQHF.

V usage is TRBV7-9 and J usage is TRBJ1-5, with D tentatively TRBD1 (5 bases). V lost 5 bases to trimming and J lost 8 bases, with 16 bases between them. There are 14 residues in the CDR3. Germline-derived CDR1 and CDR2 are SEHNR and FQNEAQ (reference sequence). The CDR3 here is CASSPDGTWKPQHF. The CDR3 DNA reads TGTGCCAGCAGCCCGGACGGGACGTGGAAGCCCCAGCATTTT. The whole variable domain, filled in from reference TRBV7-9 and TRBJ1-5, reads DTGVSQNPRHKITKRGQNVTFRCDPISEHNRLYWYRQTLGQGPEFLTYFQNEAQLEKSRLLSDRFSAERPKGSFSTLEIQRTEQGDSAMYLCASSPDGTWKPQHFGDGTRLSIL.

This chain uses TRBV9 with TRBJ1-1; no reliable D call. Germline-derived CDR1 and CDR2 are SGDLS and YYNGEE. Trimming stripped 0 bases from V and 5 bases from J, with 2 bases between. The CDR3 contains 11 residues. The CDR3 coding sequence is TGTGCCAGCAGCGTAGTAACTGAAGCTTTCTTT. It is translated as CASSVVTEAFF.

This sequence joins TRBV4-3 and TRBJ1-2; TRBD1 aligns across 7 bases. The CDR3 runs to 15 residues. CDR1 LGHNA and CDR2 YSLEER come from the germline V gene. V was clipped by 0 bases and J by 7 bases; unmatched bases: 8. DNA of the CDR3: TGCGCCAGCAGCCAAGATCACAGGGGTTCAGGTGGCTACACCTTC. Its protein product is CASSQDHRGSGGYTF.

The V call is TRBV29-1, the J call TRBJ2-7; a possible D gene is TRBD1 (6 bases). V was pared by 2 bases and J by 7 bases, with 9 bases between. The length of the CDR3 is 11 residues. Germline-derived CDR1 and CDR2 are SQVTM and ANQGSEA. For the CDR3, the DNA is TGCAGCGTTGAAACAGGGTGGGAGCAGTACTTC. This codes for CSVETGWEQYF.

This chain links TRBV2 with TRBJ1-2; 7 bases are a match to TRBD1. The CDR3 extends over 14 amino acids. The trim removed 4 bases at V and 5 bases at J, leaving 7 bases unmatched. The V gene's germline CDR1 is SNHLY and CDR2 FYNNEI. For the CDR3, the DNA is TGTGCCAGCAGTGGTTTGACAGGGCGGTATGGCTACACCTTC. This translates into CASSGLTGRYGYTF.

The chain employs TRBV5-1 and TRBJ1-6; D gene uncertain. The V gene lost 2 bases and the J gene lost 11 bases, with 8 bases spanning the gap. Germline CDR1 and CDR2: SGHRS and YFSETQ. CDR3 length: 12 residues. Here the CDR3 reads CASSFNLPPLHF. CDR3 nucleotides: TGCGCCAGCAGCTTTAACCTACCACCCCTCCACTTT.

This chain joins TRBV27 and TRBJ2-7; TRBD2 might be the D (6 bases). CDR3 size: 14 residues. V was clipped by 2 bases and J by 1 base, with 9 bases between them. CDR1 is MNHEY and CDR2 is SMNVEV in the germline V gene (reference sequence). The CDR3 DNA sequence: TGTGCCAGCAGTTTAACGGGGGTGTCCTACGAGCAGTACTTC. Translation gives CASSLTGVSYEQYF.

The genes are TRBV15 and TRBJ1-5; no definite D call. This CDR3 region has 17 residues. Germline V gene data show CDR1 as LNHNV and CDR2 as YYDKDF (reference sequence). Trimming removed 1 base at V and 2 bases at J, with 15 bases between. Written as DNA, the CDR3 is TGTGCCACCAGCAGAGGTAGAGGGCAGAGGGGCAATCAGCCCCAGCATTTT. It translates to CATSRGRGQRGNQPQHF.

This clone occurred a few times. The chain is built from TRBV6-6 and TRBJ2-7; 10 bases agree with TRBD2. After removal of 5 bases from V and 6 bases from J, the junction contained 19 bases not matched to a gene. The germline gives CDR1 MNHNY, CDR2 SVGAGI (reference sequence). The CDR3 contains 18 residues. CDR3 sequence (DNA): TGTGCCAGCAGTCGCCCCGCAGGAGCGGGAGGGCCTAATAGCGAGCAGTACTTC. It translates to CASSRPAGAGGPNSEQYF.

Turning to this clone: This same CDR3 is encoded by further DNA sequences in the sample. This chain uses TRBV29-1 with TRBJ2-1; D call uncertain. V was cut by 4 bases and J by 1 base, with 8 bases left in between. The CDR3 is 13 residues long. The germline V gene has CDR1 SQVTM and CDR2 ANQGSEA. The CDR3, as DNA: TGCAGCGTTGGTAGGGTGTCCTACAATGAGCAGTTCTTC. It specifies CSVGRVSYNEQFF.

This sequence joins TRBV5-4 and TRBJ1-4; no firm D call. V gave up 3 bases and J gave up 2 bases, with 11 bases separating them. Germline V gives CDR1 SGHNT, CDR2 YYREEE (reference sequence). This CDR3 spans 15 amino acids. The CDR3 here is CASSSAALTNEKLFF. In DNA form, the CDR3 reads TGTGCCAGCAGCTCTGCGGCCTTGACTAATGAAAAACTGTTTTTT.